Listed below are T cell receptor beta chains from one sample, sequenced in a study of cytomegalovirus exposure and HLA in healthy donors. TCRdb's table, derived via immunoSEQ multiplex PCR, lists solely in-frame clones and lacks some. The table lists approximately 95,000 clones, about 81% of them singletons. Sequenced: PBMCs. The receptor source for this set is a woman in her thirties or forties in good health and CMV-seropositive. CDR3s include the opening cysteine and the closing phenylalanine or tryptophan. A D gene is named only where the DNA matches it firmly. Expanded clones get a size class; other rows say once, few or many, or leave the size out.

D gene: -; clone size: -; V gene: TRBV4-1; J gene: TRBJ1-1; CDR3 DNA: TGCGCCAGCAGCCAAGTTGGGCCGTTTGAAGCTTTCTTT; CDR3 protein: CASSQVGPFEAFF
D gene: TRBD2; clone size: -; V gene: TRBV5-4; J gene: TRBJ2-2; CDR3 DNA: TGTGCCAGCAGTTTTCGGGGCGGGAGGATCGGGGAGCTGTTTTTT; CDR3 protein: CASSFRGGRIGELFF
D gene: TRBD1; clone size: -; V gene: TRBV10-3; J gene: TRBJ2-5; CDR3 DNA: TGTGCCATCAGAGGACAGGGCGATGTGGAGACCCAGTACTTC; CDR3 protein: CAIRGQGDVETQYF
D gene: -; clone size: once; V gene: TRBV14; J gene: TRBJ1-1; CDR3 DNA: TGTGCCAGCAGCCAAGACGGGAACACTGAAGCTTTCTTT; CDR3 protein: CASSQDGNTEAFF
D gene: -; clone size: once; V gene: TRBV6-1; J gene: TRBJ1-5; CDR3 DNA: TGTGCCAGCAAGGGGAATCAGCCCCAGCATTTT; CDR3 protein: CASKGNQPQHF
D gene: -; clone size: -; V gene: TRBV9; J gene: TRBJ1-2; CDR3 DNA: TGTGCCAGCAGCGTAGATGGCGGGGTGGAGGGCTACACCTTC; CDR3 protein: CASSVDGGVEGYTF
D gene: TRBD2; clone size: few; V gene: TRBV27; J gene: TRBJ2-7; CDR3 DNA: TGTGCCAGCAGTTGGGCTAGCGGGAGCCACGAGCAGTACTTC; CDR3 protein: CASSWASGSHEQYF
D gene: TRBD2; clone size: -; V gene: TRBV9; J gene: TRBJ2-2; CDR3 DNA: TGTGCCAGCAGCCCCCGCGGGAGCACCGGGGAGCTGTTTTTT; CDR3 protein: CASSPRGSTGELFF
D gene: TRBD2; clone size: few; V gene: TRBV11-2; J gene: TRBJ2-7; CDR3 DNA: TGTGCCAGCAGCTTAGGGTGGGGTACTAGCGTATCCTACGAGCAGTACTTC; CDR3 protein: CASSLGWGTSVSYEQYF
D gene: -; clone size: -; V gene: TRBV6-1; J gene: TRBJ1-5; CDR3 DNA: TGTGCCAGCAGGGAACAGGAGGGGATTAGGCAGCCCCAGCATTTT; CDR3 protein: CASREQEGIRQPQHF
D gene: TRBD1; clone size: -; V gene: TRBV18; J gene: TRBJ1-1; CDR3 DNA: TGTGCCAGCTCACCCTCCGACAGGGAGTCTGAAGCTTTCTTT; CDR3 protein: CASSPSDRESEAFF
D gene: TRBD1; clone size: -; V gene: TRBV2; J gene: TRBJ2-1; CDR3 DNA: TGTGCCAGCAGTCTGGGACAGGGTAGTTTCAATGAGCAGTTCTTC; CDR3 protein: CASSLGQGSFNEQFF
D gene: -; clone size: -; V gene: TRBV9; J gene: TRBJ2-7; CDR3 DNA: TGTGCCAGCAGCGTAGTAACGGTCAGGGGGGACGAGCAGTACTTC; CDR3 protein: CASSVVTVRGDEQYF
D gene: TRBD2; clone size: -; V gene: TRBV6-6; J gene: TRBJ2-7; CDR3 DNA: TGTGCCAGCAGACCCGGGCTAGCGGGCTTTTACGAGCAGTACTTC; CDR3 protein: CASRPGLAGFYEQYF
D gene: TRBD1; clone size: few; V gene: TRBV6-5; J gene: TRBJ1-1; CDR3 DNA: TGTGCCAGCAGCCTACAGACAGGGATGAACACTGAAGCTTTCTTT; CDR3 protein: CASSLQTGMNTEAFF
D gene: TRBD1; clone size: -; V gene: TRBV6-1; J gene: TRBJ1-6; CDR3 DNA: TGTGCCAGCAGTGAACAGGGGGCCGGGAATTCACCCCTCCACTTT; CDR3 protein: CASSEQGAGNSPLHF
D gene: TRBD1; clone size: once; V gene: TRBV5-1; J gene: TRBJ2-4; CDR3 DNA: TGCGCCAGCACCAGGGGTCCGGGACAGGAGACGTTCATTCAGTACTTC; CDR3 protein: CASTRGPGQETFIQYF
D gene: TRBD1; clone size: -; V gene: TRBV9; J gene: TRBJ1-2; CDR3 DNA: TGTGCCAGCAGCGCCGGGACAGGGGGCAACTATGGCTACACCTTC; CDR3 protein: CASSAGTGGNYGYTF
D gene: -; clone size: -; V gene: TRBV5-1; J gene: TRBJ2-2; CDR3 DNA: TGCGCCAGCAGCTCCACCCCTGGGGCCGACACCGGGGAGCTGTTTTTT; CDR3 protein: CASSSTPGADTGELFF
D gene: TRBD2; clone size: few; V gene: TRBV28; J gene: TRBJ2-7; CDR3 DNA: TGTGCCAGCAGTCGGACTAGCGGCTCCTACGAGCAGTACTTC; CDR3 protein: CASSRTSGSYEQYF
D gene: TRBD2; clone size: -; V gene: TRBV5-1; J gene: TRBJ2-7; CDR3 DNA: TGCGCCAGCAAGCGGACTAGCGGGAGTTACGAGCAGTACTTC; CDR3 protein: CASKRTSGSYEQYF
D gene: TRBD1; clone size: -; V gene: TRBV7-8; J gene: TRBJ2-2; CDR3 DNA: TGTGCCAGCAGCTCACGGGACAGAACCTCTAGGAAGCTGTTTTTT; CDR3 protein: CASSSRDRTSRKLFF
D gene: -; clone size: once; V gene: TRBV27; J gene: TRBJ2-5; CDR3 DNA: TGTGCCAGCAGTTTCACGGTCGGGGAGACCCAGTACTTC; CDR3 protein: CASSFTVGETQYF
D gene: -; clone size: -; V gene: TRBV7-6; J gene: TRBJ2-2; CDR3 DNA: TGTGCCAGCAGCCGCCGGGACATGGATCCCGGGGAGCTGTTTTTT; CDR3 protein: CASSRRDMDPGELFF
D gene: -; clone size: few; V gene: TRBV27; J gene: TRBJ2-7; CDR3 DNA: TGTGCCAGCAGTACCTCAGGGGAATACGAGCAGTACTTC; CDR3 protein: CASSTSGEYEQYF
D gene: TRBD1; clone size: -; V gene: TRBV14; J gene: TRBJ2-3; CDR3 DNA: TGTGCCAGCAGCCAATGGGGAGACAGGGGATTGGATACGCAGTATTTT; CDR3 protein: CASSQWGDRGLDTQYF
D gene: -; clone size: few; V gene: TRBV28; J gene: TRBJ2-7; CDR3 DNA: TGTGCCAGCAGTCGCTTCTCCACGAGGAACGAGCAGTACTTC; CDR3 protein: CASSRFSTRNEQYF